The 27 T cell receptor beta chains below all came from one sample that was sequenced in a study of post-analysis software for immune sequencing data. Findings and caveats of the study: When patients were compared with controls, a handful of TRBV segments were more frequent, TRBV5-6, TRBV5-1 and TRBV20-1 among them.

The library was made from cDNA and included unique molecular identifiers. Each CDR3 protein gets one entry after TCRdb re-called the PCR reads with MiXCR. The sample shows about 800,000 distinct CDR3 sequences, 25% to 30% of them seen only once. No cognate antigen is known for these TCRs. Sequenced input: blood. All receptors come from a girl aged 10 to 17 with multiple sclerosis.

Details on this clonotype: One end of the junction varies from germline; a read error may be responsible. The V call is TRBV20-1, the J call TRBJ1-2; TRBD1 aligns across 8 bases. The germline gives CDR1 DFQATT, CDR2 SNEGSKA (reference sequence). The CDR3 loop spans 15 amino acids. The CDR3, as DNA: TGCAGTCCTAGAGATCCCCAGGGGGCTTTATATGGCTACACCTTC. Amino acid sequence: CSPRDPQGALYGYTF.

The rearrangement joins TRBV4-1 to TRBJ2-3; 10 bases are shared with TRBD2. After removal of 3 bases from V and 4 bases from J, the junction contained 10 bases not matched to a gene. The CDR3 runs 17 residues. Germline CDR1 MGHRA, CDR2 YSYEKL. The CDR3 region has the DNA TGCGCCAGCAGCCATGAGGCTAGCGGGAGAGAGTCAGATACGCAGTATTTT. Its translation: CASSHEASGRESDTQYF.

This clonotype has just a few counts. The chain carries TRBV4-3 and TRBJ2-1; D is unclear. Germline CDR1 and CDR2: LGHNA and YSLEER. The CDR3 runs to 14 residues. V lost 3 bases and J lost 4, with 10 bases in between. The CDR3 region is CASSHNQLYNEQFF. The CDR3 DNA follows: TGCGCCAGCAGCCATAACCAGCTATACAATGAGCAGTTCTTC.

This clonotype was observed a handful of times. CDR3: CSARNQGRPEQYF. For the CDR3, the DNA is TGCAGTGCTAGAAACCAGGGCAGACCCGAGCAGTACTTC. The chain recombines TRBV20-1 with TRBJ2-4, with D maybe TRBD1 (5 bases). The J call is in doubt because the DNA end fits TRBJ2-7 better. The CDR3 consists of 13 residues. Germline V gives CDR1 DFQATT, CDR2 SNEGSKA (reference sequence).

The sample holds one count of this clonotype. The CDR3 loop is CASSTGLAGYEQYF. CDR3 in DNA: TGTGCCAGCAGTACGGGACTAGCGGGATACGAGCAGTACTTC. The genes are TRBV27 and TRBJ2-7; 13 bases are a match to TRBD2. Trimming at V came to 5 bases and at J to 4 bases, leaving 2 bases not matched to a gene. Looked up from germline, CDR1 is MNHEY and CDR2 is SMNVEV (reference sequence). This CDR3 comprises 14 residues.

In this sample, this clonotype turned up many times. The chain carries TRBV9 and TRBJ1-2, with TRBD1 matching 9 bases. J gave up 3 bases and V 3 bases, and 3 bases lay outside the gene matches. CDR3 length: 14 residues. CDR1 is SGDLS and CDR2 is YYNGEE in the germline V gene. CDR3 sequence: CASSAGTGYYGYTF. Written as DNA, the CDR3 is TGTGCCAGCAGCGCCGGGACAGGGTACTATGGCTACACCTTC.

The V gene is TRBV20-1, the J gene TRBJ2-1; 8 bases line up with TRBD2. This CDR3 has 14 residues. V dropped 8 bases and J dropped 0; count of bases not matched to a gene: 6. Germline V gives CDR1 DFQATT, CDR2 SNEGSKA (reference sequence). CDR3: CSQPGGNSYNEQFF. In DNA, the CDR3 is TGCAGTCAACCGGGAGGGAACTCCTACAATGAGCAGTTCTTC.

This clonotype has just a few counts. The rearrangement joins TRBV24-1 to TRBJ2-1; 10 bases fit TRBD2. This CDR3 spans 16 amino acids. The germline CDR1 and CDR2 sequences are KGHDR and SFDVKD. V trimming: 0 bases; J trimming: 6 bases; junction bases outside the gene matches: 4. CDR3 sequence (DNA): TGTGCCACCAGTGATTTGAAGCGGGGGGGCCTCAATGAGCAGTTCTTC. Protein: CATSDLKRGGLNEQFF.

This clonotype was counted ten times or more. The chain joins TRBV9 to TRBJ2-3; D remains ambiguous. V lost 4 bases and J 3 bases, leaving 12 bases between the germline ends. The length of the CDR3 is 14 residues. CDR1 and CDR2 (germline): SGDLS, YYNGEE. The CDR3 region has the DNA TGTGCCAGCAGCCCCGTCTGGGCGACAGATACGCAGTATTTT. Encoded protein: CASSPVWATDTQYF. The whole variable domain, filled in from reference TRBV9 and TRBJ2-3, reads DSGVTQTPKHLITATGQRVTLRCSPRSGDLSVYWYQQSLDQGLQFLIQYYNGEERAKGNILERFSAQQFPDLHSELNLSSLELGDSALYFCASSPVWATDTQYFGPGTRLTVL.

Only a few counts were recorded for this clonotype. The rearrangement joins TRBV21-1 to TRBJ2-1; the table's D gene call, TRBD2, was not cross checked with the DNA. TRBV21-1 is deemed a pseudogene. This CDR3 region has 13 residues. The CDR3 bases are TGTGCCAGCAGCGCCCTCGGTTTTTGTGAGCAGTTCTTC. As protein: CASSALGFCEQFF.

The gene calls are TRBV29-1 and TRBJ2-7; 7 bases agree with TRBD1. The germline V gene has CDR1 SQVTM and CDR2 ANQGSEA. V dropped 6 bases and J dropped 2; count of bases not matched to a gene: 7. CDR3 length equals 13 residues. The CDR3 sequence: CSVLTGRTYEQYF. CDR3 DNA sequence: TGCAGCGTCCTGACAGGGCGGACCTACGAGCAGTACTTC.

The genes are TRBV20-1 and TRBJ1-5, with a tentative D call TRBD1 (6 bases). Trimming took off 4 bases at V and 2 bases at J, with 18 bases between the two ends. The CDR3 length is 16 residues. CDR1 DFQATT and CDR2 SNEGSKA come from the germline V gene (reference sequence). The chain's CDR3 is CSATDRNTFRNQPQHF. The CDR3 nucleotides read TGCAGTGCTACGGACAGAAATACGTTTCGCAATCAGCCCCAGCATTTT.

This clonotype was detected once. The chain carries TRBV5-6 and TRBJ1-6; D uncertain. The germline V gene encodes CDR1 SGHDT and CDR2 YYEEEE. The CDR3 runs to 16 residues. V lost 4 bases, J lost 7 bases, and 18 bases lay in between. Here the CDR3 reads CASSGVGTGLNSPLHF. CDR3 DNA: TGTGCCAGCAGCGGGGTGGGAACGGGCCTCAATTCACCCCTCCACTTT. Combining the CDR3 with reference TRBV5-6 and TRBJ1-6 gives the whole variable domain DAGVTQSPTHLIKTRGQQVTLRCSPKSGHDTVSWYQQALGQGPQFIFQYYEEEERQRGNFPDRFSGHQFPNYSSELNVNALLLGDSALYLCASSGVGTGLNSPLHFGNGTRLTVT.

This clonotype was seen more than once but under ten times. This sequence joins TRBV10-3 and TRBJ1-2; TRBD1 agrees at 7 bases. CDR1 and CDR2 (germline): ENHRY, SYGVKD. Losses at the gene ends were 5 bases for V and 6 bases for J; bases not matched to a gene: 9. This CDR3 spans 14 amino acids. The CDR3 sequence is CAISQDGTEDGYTF. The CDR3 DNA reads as TGTGCCATCAGTCAAGACGGGACAGAAGATGGCTACACCTTC.

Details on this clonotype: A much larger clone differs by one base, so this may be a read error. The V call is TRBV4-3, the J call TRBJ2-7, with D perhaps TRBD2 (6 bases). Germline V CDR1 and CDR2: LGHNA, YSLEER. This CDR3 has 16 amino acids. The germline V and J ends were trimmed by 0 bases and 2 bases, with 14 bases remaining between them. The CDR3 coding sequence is TGCGCCAGCAGCCAAGAGGAACAAGCGGGTACCTACGAGCAGTACTTC. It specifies CASSQEEQAGTYEQYF.

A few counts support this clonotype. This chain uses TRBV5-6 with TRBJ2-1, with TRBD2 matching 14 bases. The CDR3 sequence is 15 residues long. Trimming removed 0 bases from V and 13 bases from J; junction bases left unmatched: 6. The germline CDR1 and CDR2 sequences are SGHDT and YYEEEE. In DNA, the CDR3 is TGTGCCAGCAGCTTGGGACTAGCGGGAGGGCGTGAACAGTTCTTC. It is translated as CASSLGLAGGREQFF.

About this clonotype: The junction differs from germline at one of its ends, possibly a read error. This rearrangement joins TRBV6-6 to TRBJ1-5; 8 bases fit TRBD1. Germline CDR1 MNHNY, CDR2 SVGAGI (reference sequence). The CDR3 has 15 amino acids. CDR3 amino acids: CASSMSGGFGQPQHF. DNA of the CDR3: TGCGCCAGCAGTATGTCAGGGGGCTTTGGTCAGCCCCAGCATTTT.

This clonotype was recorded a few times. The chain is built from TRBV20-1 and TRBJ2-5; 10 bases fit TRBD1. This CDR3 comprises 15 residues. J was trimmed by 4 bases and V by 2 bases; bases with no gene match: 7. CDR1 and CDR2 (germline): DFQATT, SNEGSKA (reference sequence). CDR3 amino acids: CSARRMDRGAETQYF. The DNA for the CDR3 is TGCAGTGCTAGACGGATGGACAGGGGGGCAGAGACCCAGTACTTC.

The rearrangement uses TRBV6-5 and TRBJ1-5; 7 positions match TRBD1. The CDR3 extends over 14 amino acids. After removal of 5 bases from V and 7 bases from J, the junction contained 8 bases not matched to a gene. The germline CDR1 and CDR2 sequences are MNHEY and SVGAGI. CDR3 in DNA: TGTGCCAGCAGTCGGAACAGGGGAGGGCAGCCCCAGCATTTT. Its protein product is CASSRNRGGQPQHF.

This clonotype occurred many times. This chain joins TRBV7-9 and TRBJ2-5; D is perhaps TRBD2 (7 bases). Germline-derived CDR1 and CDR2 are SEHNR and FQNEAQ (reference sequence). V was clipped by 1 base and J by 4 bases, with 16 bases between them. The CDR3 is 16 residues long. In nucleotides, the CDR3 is TGTGCCAGCAGCTTAGTTCGGGGGGCACCACGAGAGACCCAGTACTTC. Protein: CASSLVRGAPRETQYF.

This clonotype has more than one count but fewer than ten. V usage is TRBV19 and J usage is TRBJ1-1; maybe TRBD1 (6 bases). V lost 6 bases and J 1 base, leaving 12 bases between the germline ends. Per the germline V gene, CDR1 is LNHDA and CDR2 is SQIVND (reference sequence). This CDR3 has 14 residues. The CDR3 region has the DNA TGTGCCAGTAGACCAGGGGCGGGGAACACTGAAGCTTTCTTT. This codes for CASRPGAGNTEAFF.

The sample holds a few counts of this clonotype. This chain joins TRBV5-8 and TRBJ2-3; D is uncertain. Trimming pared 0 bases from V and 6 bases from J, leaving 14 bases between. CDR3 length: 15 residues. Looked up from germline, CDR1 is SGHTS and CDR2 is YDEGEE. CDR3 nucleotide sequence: TGTGCCAGCAGCTTGGGGACCAGACGAGCGGATACGCAGTATTTT. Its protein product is CASSLGTRRADTQYF.

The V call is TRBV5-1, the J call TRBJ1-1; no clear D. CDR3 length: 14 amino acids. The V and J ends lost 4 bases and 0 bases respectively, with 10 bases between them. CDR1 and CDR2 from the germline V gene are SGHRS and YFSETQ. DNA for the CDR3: TGCGCCAGCAGCCGGAAGGAGTTGAACACTGAAGCTTTCTTT. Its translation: CASSRKELNTEAFF.

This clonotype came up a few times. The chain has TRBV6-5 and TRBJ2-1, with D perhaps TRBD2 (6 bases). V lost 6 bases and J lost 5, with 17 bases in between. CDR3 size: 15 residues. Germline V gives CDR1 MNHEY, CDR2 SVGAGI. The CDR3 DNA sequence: TGTGCCAGCAGCCGTACAGGACTACGAAACAATGAGCAGTTCTTC. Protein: CASSRTGLRNNEQFF.

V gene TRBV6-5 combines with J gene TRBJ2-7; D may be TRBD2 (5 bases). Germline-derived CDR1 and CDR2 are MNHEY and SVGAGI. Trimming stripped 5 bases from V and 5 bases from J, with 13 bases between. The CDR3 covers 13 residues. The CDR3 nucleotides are TGTGCCAGCAGTCCCATCATCGGGGACGAGCAGTACTTC. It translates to CASSPIIGDEQYF.

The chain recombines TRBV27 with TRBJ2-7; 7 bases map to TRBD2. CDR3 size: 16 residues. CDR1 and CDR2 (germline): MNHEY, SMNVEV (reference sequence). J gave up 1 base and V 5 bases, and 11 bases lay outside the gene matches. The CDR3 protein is CASSMGLTGASYEQYF. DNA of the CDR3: TGTGCCAGCAGTATGGGACTAACGGGAGCATCCTACGAGCAGTACTTC.

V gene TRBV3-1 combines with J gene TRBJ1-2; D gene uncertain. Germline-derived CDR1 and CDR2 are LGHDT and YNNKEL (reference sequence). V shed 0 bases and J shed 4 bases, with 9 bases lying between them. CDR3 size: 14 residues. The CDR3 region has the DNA TGTGCCAGCAGCCAAGATCGAATTGCCTATGGCTACACCTTC. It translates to CASSQDRIAYGYTF.